These T cell receptor beta chains were read from a single sample in a study of blood T cell repertoires in COVID-19. Profiled with immunoSEQ multiplex PCR; TCRdb holds only in-frame clones, not every one. The sample gives about 200,000 clones, approximately 80% of which show up once; less than 15% is in the top ten. The specimen sequenced was peripheral blood. The receptor source for this set is a human donor in a cohort sampled during active COVID-19. CDR3s include the opening cysteine and the closing phenylalanine or tryptophan. The D gene is left open where the match is weak. Size is omitted from some rows. Given values are once, few, many or a class for expanded clones.

j_call,d_call,clone_size,v_call,cdr3_aa,cdr3_nt
TRBJ2-1,.,.,TRBV19,CASSPEAGAWPTYNEQFF,TGTGCCAGTAGTCCGGAGGCAGGAGCTTGGCCGACCTACAATGAGCAGTTCTTC
TRBJ2-2,.,.,TRBV5-1,CASSPPTPGELFF,TGCGCCAGCAGCCCCCCGACTCCCGGGGAGCTGTTTTTT
TRBJ1-3,TRBD1,.,TRBV5-1,CASSGTALRSGNTIYF,TGCGCCAGCAGCGGGACAGCCCTACGGTCCGGAAACACCATATATTTT
TRBJ2-7,.,.,TRBV12-3/TRBV12-4,CASSLSSQDEQYF,TGTGCCAGCAGTTTATCGTCCCAGGACGAGCAGTACTTC
TRBJ2-7,TRBD1,.,TRBV7-2,CASSLTGTGGIEQYF,TGTGCCAGCAGCTTAACCGGGACAGGGGGCATCGAGCAGTACTTC
TRBJ1-2,TRBD1,once,TRBV5-4,CASSLADRAYGYTF,TGTGCCAGCAGCCTTGCGGACAGGGCCTATGGCTACACCTTC
TRBJ2-1,.,.,TRBV24-1,CATSDGPWGRNEQFF,TGTGCCACCAGTGATGGCCCGTGGGGCCGCAATGAGCAGTTCTTC
TRBJ1-1,TRBD1,.,TRBV5-1,CASSAGTDNTEAFF,TGCGCCAGCAGCGCGGGGACAGATAACACTGAAGCTTTCTTT
TRBJ2-1,TRBD2,.,TRBV30,CAWSGGLAGIREQFF,TGTGCCTGGAGTGGCGGACTAGCGGGCATCCGTGAGCAGTTCTTC
TRBJ2-1,TRBD2,.,TRBV19,CASSAEGLAGAFDNEQFF,TGTGCCAGTAGTGCTGAGGGACTAGCGGGAGCTTTCGACAATGAGCAGTTCTTC
TRBJ2-3,.,.,TRBV4-1,CASSQEGGGTDTQYF,TGCGCCAGCAGCCAAGAGGGGGGTGGCACAGATACGCAGTATTTT
TRBJ2-7,TRBD2,.,TRBV3-1/TRBV3-2,CASSQDRGTSGSKQYF,TGTGCCAGCAGCCAAGATAGGGGGACTAGCGGGAGCAAGCAGTACTTC
TRBJ1-2,.,.,TRBV28,CASSPQKNYGYTF,TGTGCCAGCAGCCCCCAAAAAAACTATGGCTACACCTTC
TRBJ2-3,TRBD2,.,TRBV5-1,CASSLNLAGATDTQYF,TGCGCCAGCAGCTTGAACTTAGCGGGGGCCACAGATACGCAGTATTTT
TRBJ2-1,TRBD2,.,TRBV2,CASMLHSGLAGPNEQFF,TGTGCCAGCATGTTACACTCGGGACTAGCGGGCCCGAATGAGCAGTTCTTC
TRBJ2-1,TRBD2,.,TRBV9,CASSARLARSYNEQFF,TGTGCCAGCAGCGCAAGACTAGCAAGGAGTTACAATGAGCAGTTCTTC
TRBJ2-1,.,.,TRBV6-5,CASRTIAQGFEQFF,TGTGCCAGCAGAACCATCGCTCAGGGTTTTGAGCAGTTCTTC
TRBJ2-1,.,.,TRBV27,CASSLLGAHEQFF,TGTGCCAGCAGTTTATTAGGGGCTCATGAGCAGTTCTTC
TRBJ2-2,.,.,TRBV5-1,CASSLESLASFTGELFF,TGCGCCAGCAGCTTGGAGTCTCTAGCGTCATTCACCGGGGAGCTGTTTTTT
TRBJ2-2,TRBD2,.,TRBV19,CASKRLAGGPVAGELFF,TGTGCCAGTAAGCGACTAGCGGGAGGGCCGGTCGCCGGGGAGCTGTTTTTT
TRBJ2-2,.,.,TRBV6-5,CASSYDAGNTGELFF,TGTGCCAGCAGTTACGATGCGGGGAACACCGGGGAGCTGTTTTTT
TRBJ2-7,TRBD2,.,TRBV30,CAWSVRLAGISEQYF,TGTGCCTGGAGTGTACGACTAGCGGGAATTTCCGAGCAGTACTTC
TRBJ2-2,TRBD2,.,TRBV5-1,CASSWTSGSPNTGELFF,TGCGCCAGCAGCTGGACTAGCGGGAGCCCGAACACCGGGGAGCTGTTTTTT
TRBJ1-4,.,.,TRBV28,CASWQGSEKLFF,TGTGCCAGCTGGCAGGGTAGCGAAAAACTGTTTTTT
TRBJ2-7,TRBD1,.,TRBV19,CASSIIGDRNYEQYF,TGTGCCAGTAGTATAATTGGGGACAGAAACTACGAGCAGTACTTC
TRBJ1-6,TRBD1,.,TRBV2,CASSRGQLNSPLHF,TGTGCCAGCAGTCGGGGACAGCTAAATTCACCCCTCCACTTT
TRBJ2-2,.,.,TRBV19,CASSIGQEVTGELFF,TGTGCCAGTAGTATAGGACAGGAGGTCACCGGGGAGCTGTTTTTT
TRBJ2-7,TRBD2,.,TRBV5-1,CASSPTSGAYPYEQYF,TGCGCCAGCAGCCCGACTAGCGGAGCTTACCCCTACGAGCAGTACTTC
TRBJ2-3,TRBD2,.,TRBV18,CASSPRSGRTDTQYF,TGTGCCAGCTCACCACGTTCCGGGAGGACAGATACGCAGTATTTT
TRBJ1-1,.,.,TRBV29-1,CSVDSPAGTEAFF,TGCAGCGTTGACAGCCCCGCGGGGACTGAAGCTTTCTTT
TRBJ1-5,.,.,TRBV10-2,CATSGEGYSNQPQHF,TGCGCCACCTCGGGGGAGGGCTATAGCAATCAGCCCCAGCATTTT
TRBJ2-1,TRBD2,.,TRBV7-8,CASGSGTSDYHEQFF,TGTGCCAGCGGATCCGGGACTAGCGACTATCATGAGCAGTTCTTC
TRBJ2-1,TRBD2,.,TRBV5-1,CASSRLAGGYNEQFF,TGCGCCAGCAGCAGACTAGCGGGAGGCTACAATGAGCAGTTCTTC
TRBJ2-1,.,.,TRBV4-1,CASSWASTSSNEQFF,TGCGCCAGCAGCTGGGCCTCAACCAGCTCCAATGAGCAGTTCTTC
TRBJ2-2,TRBD2,once,TRBV11-2,CASTFPRGGGRNTGELFF,TGTGCCAGCACCTTTCCCCGTGGGGGGGGGAGGAACACCGGGGAGCTGTTTTTT
TRBJ2-7,TRBD1,.,TRBV5-6,CASSSKTGLISYEQYF,TGTGCCAGCAGCTCCAAGACAGGGTTGATATCCTACGAGCAGTACTTC
TRBJ2-7,.,few,TRBV6-5,CASRGRQQLSYEQYF,TGTGCCAGCAGGGGTAGACAGCAACTCTCCTACGAGCAGTACTTC
TRBJ2-5,TRBD2,once,TRBV3-1/TRBV3-2,CASSNGLAGGPVQETQYF,TGTGCCAGCAGCAACGGACTAGCGGGAGGGCCCGTGCAAGAGACCCAGTACTTC
TRBJ2-3,.,.,TRBV19,CASSIGGVGTDTQYF,TGTGCCAGTAGTATAGGGGGAGTGGGCACAGATACGCAGTATTTT
TRBJ1-2,TRBD1,.,TRBV5-5,CASSSYVQGAPNYGYTF,TGTGCCAGCAGCTCCTACGTACAGGGGGCTCCTAACTATGGCTACACCTTC
TRBJ1-5,.,.,TRBV28,CASSLFPSGPEGGNQPQHF,TGTGCCAGCAGTTTATTCCCGTCAGGCCCCGAGGGGGGCAATCAGCCCCAGCATTTT
TRBJ2-2,TRBD1,.,TRBV28,CASSPGQGLTGELFF,TGTGCCAGCAGTCCAGGACAGGGACTCACCGGGGAGCTGTTTTTT
TRBJ2-5,TRBD2,.,TRBV2,CASSSSGYIQETQYF,TGTGCCAGCTCCTCTAGCGGATATATTCAAGAGACCCAGTACTTC
TRBJ2-2,.,.,TRBV25-1,CASSVGVTGELFF,TGTGCCAGCAGTGTAGGGGTGACCGGGGAGCTGTTTTTT
TRBJ2-1,TRBD2,.,TRBV5-3,CARSATSGFPYNEQFF,TGTGCCAGAAGCGCGACTAGCGGGTTCCCGTACAATGAGCAGTTCTTC
TRBJ2-7,TRBD1,.,TRBV5-4,CACHRDRRNEQYF,TGTGCCTGTCATCGGGACAGGCGGAACGAGCAGTACTTC
TRBJ2-7,.,.,TRBV12-5,CASAQPELWEAYEQYF,TGTGCTAGTGCCCAGCCCGAGCTTTGGGAGGCCTACGAGCAGTACTTC
TRBJ2-6,.,many,TRBV19,CASRREGQGKSGANVLTF,TGTGCCAGTAGAAGAGAGGGACAAGGAAAGTCCGGGGCCAACGTCCTGACTTTC
TRBJ2-5,.,.,TRBV7-7,CASRKGGAETQYF,TGTGCCAGCAGGAAAGGGGGGGCGGAGACCCAGTACTTC
TRBJ2-5,.,.,TRBV7-8,CASTQGLLYQETQYF,TGTGCCAGCACTCAGGGGCTTCTGTACCAAGAGACCCAGTACTTC
TRBJ2-1,TRBD2,.,TRBV10-2,CASSRLAGGYNEQFF,TGCGCCAGCAGTCGACTAGCGGGAGGTTACAATGAGCAGTTCTTC
TRBJ2-3,TRBD1,.,TRBV7-8,CASSSRTGGRTDTQYF,TGTGCCAGCAGCAGCCGGACAGGGGGAAGGACAGATACGCAGTATTTT
TRBJ2-7,.,.,TRBV5-5,CASSLQGWTYEQYF,TGTGCCAGCAGCCTACAGGGATGGACCTACGAGCAGTACTTC
TRBJ1-1,.,.,TRBV4-1,CASSRDDRNTEAFF,TGCGCCAGCAGCCGAGACGACAGGAACACTGAAGCTTTCTTT
TRBJ1-5,TRBD1,.,TRBV19,CASSTTTGIDQPQHF,TGTGCCAGTAGTACTACGACAGGGATAGATCAGCCCCAGCATTTT